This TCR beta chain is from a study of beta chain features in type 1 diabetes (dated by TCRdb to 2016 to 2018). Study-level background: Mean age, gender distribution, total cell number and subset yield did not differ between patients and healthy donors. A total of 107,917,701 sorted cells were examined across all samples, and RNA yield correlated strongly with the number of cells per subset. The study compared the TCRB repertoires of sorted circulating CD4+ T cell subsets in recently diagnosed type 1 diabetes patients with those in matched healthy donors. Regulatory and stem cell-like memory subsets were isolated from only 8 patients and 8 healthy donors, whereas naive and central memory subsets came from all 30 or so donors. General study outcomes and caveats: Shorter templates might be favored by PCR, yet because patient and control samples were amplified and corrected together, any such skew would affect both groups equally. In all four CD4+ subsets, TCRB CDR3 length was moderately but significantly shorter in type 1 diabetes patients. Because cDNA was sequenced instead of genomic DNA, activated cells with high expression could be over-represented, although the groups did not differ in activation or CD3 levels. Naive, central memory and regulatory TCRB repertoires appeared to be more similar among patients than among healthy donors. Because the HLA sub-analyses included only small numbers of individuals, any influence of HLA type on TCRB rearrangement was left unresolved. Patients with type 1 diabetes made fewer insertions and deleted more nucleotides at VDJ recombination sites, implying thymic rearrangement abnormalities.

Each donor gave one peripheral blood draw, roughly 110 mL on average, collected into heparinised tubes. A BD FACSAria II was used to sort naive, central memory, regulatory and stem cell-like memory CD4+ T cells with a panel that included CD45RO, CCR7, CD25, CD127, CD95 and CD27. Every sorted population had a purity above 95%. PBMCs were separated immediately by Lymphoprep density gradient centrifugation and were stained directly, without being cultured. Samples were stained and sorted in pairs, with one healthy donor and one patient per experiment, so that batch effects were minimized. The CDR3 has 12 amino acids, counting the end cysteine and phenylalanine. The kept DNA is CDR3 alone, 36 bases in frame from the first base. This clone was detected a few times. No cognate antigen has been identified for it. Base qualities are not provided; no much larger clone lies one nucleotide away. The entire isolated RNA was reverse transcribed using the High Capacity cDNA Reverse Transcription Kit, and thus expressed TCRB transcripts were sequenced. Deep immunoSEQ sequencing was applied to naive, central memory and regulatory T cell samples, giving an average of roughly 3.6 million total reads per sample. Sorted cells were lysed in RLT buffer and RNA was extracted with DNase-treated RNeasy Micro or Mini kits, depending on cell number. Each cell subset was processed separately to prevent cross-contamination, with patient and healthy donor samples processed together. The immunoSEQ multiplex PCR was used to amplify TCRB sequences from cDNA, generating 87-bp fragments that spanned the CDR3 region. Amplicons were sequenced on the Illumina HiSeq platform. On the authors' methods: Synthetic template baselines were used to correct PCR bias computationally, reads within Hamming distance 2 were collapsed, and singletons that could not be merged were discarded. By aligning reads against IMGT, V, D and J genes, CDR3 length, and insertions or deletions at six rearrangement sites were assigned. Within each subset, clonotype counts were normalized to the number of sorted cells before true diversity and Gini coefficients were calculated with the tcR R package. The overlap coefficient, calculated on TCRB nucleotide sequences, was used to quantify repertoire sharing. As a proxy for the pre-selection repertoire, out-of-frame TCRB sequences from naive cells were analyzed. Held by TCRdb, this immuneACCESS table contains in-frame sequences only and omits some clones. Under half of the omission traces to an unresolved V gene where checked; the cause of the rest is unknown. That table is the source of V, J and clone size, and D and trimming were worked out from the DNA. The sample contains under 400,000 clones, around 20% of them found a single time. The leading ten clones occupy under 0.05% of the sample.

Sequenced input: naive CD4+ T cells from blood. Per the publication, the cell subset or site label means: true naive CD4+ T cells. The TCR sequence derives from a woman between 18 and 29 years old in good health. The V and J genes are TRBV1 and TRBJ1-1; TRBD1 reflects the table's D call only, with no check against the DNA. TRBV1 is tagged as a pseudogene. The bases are TGCACCAGCAGACAACGACAGGAGGAAGCTTTCTTT. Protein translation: CTSRQRQEEAFF.